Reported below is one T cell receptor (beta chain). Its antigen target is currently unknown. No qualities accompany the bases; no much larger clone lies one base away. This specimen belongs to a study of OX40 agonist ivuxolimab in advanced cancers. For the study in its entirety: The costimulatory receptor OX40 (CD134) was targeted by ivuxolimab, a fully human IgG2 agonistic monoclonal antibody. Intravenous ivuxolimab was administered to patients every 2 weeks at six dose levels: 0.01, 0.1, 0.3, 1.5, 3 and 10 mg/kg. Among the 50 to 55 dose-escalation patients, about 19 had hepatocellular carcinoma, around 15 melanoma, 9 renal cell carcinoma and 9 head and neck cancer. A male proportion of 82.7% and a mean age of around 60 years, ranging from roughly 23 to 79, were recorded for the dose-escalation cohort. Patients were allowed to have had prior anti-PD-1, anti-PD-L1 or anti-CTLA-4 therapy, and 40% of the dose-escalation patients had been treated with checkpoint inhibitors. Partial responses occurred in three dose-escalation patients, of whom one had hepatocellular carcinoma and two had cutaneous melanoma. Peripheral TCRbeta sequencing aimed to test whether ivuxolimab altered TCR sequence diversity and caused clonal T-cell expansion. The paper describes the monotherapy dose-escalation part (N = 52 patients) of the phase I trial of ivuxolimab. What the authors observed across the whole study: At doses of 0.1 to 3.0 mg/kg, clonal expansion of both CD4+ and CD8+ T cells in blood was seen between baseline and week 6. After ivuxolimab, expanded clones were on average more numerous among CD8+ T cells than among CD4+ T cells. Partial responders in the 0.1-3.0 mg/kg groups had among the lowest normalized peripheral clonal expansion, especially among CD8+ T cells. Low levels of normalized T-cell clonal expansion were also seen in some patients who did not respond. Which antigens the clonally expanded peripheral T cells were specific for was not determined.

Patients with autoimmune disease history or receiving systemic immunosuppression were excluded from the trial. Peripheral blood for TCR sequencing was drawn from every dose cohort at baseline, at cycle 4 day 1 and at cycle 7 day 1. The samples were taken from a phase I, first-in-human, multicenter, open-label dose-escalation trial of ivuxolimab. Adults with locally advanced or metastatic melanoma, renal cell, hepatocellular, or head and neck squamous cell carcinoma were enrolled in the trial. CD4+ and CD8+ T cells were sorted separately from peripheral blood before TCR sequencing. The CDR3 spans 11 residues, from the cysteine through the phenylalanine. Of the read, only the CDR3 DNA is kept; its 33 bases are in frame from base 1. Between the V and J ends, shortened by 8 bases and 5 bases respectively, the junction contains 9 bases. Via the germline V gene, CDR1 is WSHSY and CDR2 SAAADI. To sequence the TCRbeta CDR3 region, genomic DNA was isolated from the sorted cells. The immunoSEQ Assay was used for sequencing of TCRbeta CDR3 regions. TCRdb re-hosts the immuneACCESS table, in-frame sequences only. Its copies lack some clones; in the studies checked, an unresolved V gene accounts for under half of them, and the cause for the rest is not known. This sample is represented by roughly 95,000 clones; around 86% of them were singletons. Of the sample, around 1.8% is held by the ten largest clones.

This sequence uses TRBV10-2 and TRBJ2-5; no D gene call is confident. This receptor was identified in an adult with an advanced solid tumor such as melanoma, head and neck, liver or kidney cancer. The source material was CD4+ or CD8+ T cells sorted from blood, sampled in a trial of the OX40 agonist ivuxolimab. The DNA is TGCGCCAGCGGGATGGGGGAGACCCAGTACTTC. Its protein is CASGMGETQYF.